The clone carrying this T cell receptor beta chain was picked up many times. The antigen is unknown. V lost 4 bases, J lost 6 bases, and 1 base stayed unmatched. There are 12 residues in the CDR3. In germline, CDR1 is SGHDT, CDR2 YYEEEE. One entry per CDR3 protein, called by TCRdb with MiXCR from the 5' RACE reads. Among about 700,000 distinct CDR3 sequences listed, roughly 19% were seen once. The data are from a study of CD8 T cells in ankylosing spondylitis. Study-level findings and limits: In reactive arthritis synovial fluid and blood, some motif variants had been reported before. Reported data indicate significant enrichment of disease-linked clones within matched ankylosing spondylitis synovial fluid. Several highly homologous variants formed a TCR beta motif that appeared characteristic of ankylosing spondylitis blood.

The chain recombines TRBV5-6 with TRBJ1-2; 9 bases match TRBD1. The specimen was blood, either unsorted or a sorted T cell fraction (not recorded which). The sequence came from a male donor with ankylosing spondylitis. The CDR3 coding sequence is TGTGCCAGCAGCCGGGACAGGGATGGCTACACCTTC. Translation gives CASSRDRDGYTF. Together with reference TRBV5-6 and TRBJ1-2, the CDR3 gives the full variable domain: DAGVTQSPTHLIKTRGQQVTLRCSPKSGHDTVSWYQQALGQGPQFIFQYYEEEERQRGNFPDRFSGHQFPNYSSELNVNALLLGDSALYLCASSRDRDGYTFGSGTRLTVV.